One and the same sample provided the 32 T cell receptor beta chains below, sequenced in a study of T cells in Graves' hyperthyroidism and ophthalmopathy. Authors of the study amplified TCR beta CDR3 regions from RNA transcripts. RT-PCR in the first round (using the HTBI primer set) targeted the TCR CDR3. MiXCR was run by TCRdb on the multiplex PCR reads, yielding one entry per CDR3 protein. The data show 300,000 to 450,000 distinct CDR3 sequences, with around 16% seen just once and around a quarter held by the top ten. Input material: blood. These TCRs come from a young woman with Graves' hyperthyroidism that later progressed to Graves' ophthalmopathy.

The chain combines TRBV6-1 with TRBJ1-1, with 7 bases lining up with TRBD1. This CDR3 is built from 15 residues. V shed 5 bases, J shed 8 bases, and the junction held 14 bases outside the gene matches. Germline CDR1 and CDR2: MNHNS and SASEGT. CDR3 sequence (DNA): TGTGCCAGCAGTCATTATACAGGGGCGGGCCTGGAAGCTTTCTTT. It is translated as CASSHYTGAGLEAFF.

The sample holds a few counts of this clonotype. For the CDR3, the DNA is TGTGCCACCAGCACCTTTCCATGGAAGAACACTGAAGCTTTCTTT. As protein: CATSTFPWKNTEAFF. The chain carries TRBV15 and TRBJ1-1; no clear D. Trimming took 4 bases from V and 1 from J, leaving 13 bases between them. Germline CDR1 is LNHNV and CDR2 is YYDKDF (reference sequence). CDR3 size: 15 residues.

This clonotype was seen at least ten times. The chain combines TRBV3-1 with TRBJ1-2; the D is unclear. CDR1 LGHDT and CDR2 YNNKEL come from the germline V gene (reference sequence). This CDR3 contains 12 residues. The V and J ends lost 1 base and 6 bases respectively, with 6 bases between them. In nucleotides, the CDR3 is TGTGCCAGCAGCCAAGTAAGAGATGGCTACACCTTC. It yields the protein CASSQVRDGYTF.

This clonotype was recorded at least ten times. J is TRBJ1-2 and V is TRBV4-3, with D tentatively TRBD1 (6 bases). The CDR3 contains 16 residues. CDR1 and CDR2 (germline): LGHNA, YSLEER. The V and J ends lost 0 bases and 11 bases respectively, with 22 bases between them. CDR3 region: CASSQDAPTGAAPYTF. For the CDR3, the DNA is TGCGCCAGCAGCCAAGATGCCCCGACAGGTGCGGCCCCTTACACCTTC.

This clonotype was found a few times. The chain combines TRBV18 with TRBJ1-2; D gene unclear. Germline V gene sequence: CDR1 KGHSH, CDR2 LQKENI. The CDR3 covers 15 residues. The V end was cut by 4 bases, the J end by 6 bases, with 18 bases between. The CDR3 protein is CASSRSREGRDGYTF. Here the CDR3 DNA reads TGTGCCAGCTCACGATCACGGGAAGGGCGAGATGGCTACACCTTC.

In its sample, this clonotype was seen a few times. CDR3 in amino acids: CSVGGLAGSNEQFF. The CDR3 DNA reads as TGCAGCGTTGGGGGACTAGCAGGTAGTAATGAGCAGTTCTTC. The chain is built from TRBV29-1 and TRBJ2-1; 9 bases align to TRBD2. CDR3 length: 14 residues. The ends lost 4 bases at V and 7 bases at J; junction bases unmatched: 8. CDR1 SQVTM and CDR2 ANQGSEA come from the germline V gene.

As regards this clonotype: Given a much more abundant clone one base away, this may be a read error. The chain carries TRBV25-1 and TRBJ1-5; D is perhaps TRBD1 (5 bases). The CDR3 extends over 17 amino acids. CDR1 is MGHDK, CDR2 SYGVNS, per germline. V was cut by 5 bases and J by 4 bases, with 21 bases left in between. The CDR3 region is CASSSEWDFPLNQPQHF. Written as DNA, the CDR3 is TGTGCCAGCAGTTCGGAGTGGGACTTCCCTTTAAATCAGCCCCAGCATTTT.

This clonotype was found a few times. V and J are TRBV6-1 and TRBJ2-1; perhaps TRBD2 as D (6 bases). The CDR3 spans 14 residues. The germline V gene encodes CDR1 MNHNS and CDR2 SASEGT. V was trimmed by 5 bases and J by 4 bases, leaving 12 bases between them. The CDR3 DNA is TGTGCCAGCAGTACCGCTAGCGTGTACAATGAGCAGTTCTTC. Encoded protein: CASSTASVYNEQFF.

This clonotype was counted ten times or more. The rearrangement joins TRBV10-3 to TRBJ1-1, with 7 bases that match TRBD1. Germline V gene sequence: CDR1 ENHRY, CDR2 SYGVKD. The CDR3 extends over 13 amino acids. V was clipped by 6 bases and J by 4 bases; unmatched bases: 5. CDR3 sequence reads: CAISAGGSTEAFF. CDR3 DNA sequence: TGTGCCATCAGCGCAGGGGGTAGCACTGAAGCTTTCTTT.

This clonotype has just a few counts. The rearrangement links TRBV5-6 to TRBJ2-4; 13 bases are a match to TRBD2. CDR3 length: 20 amino acids. Germline CDR1 reads SGHDT; CDR2 reads YYEEEE. V shed 7 bases, J shed 1 base, and the junction held 17 bases outside the gene matches. The CDR3 DNA follows: TGTGCCAGCTCGCTTGGGGAGACTAGCGGGAGGCCTGAGGCCAAAAACATTCAGTACTTC. Its translation is CASSLGETSGRPEAKNIQYF.

A few counts support this clonotype. The CDR3 sequence: CASSQPGQGSGYTF. CDR3 in DNA: TGTGCCAGCAGCCAACCAGGACAGGGAAGTGGCTACACCTTC. This chain connects TRBV4-2 to TRBJ1-2; 8 nucleotides line up with TRBD1. The CDR3 length is 14 residues. The V segment lost 2 bases and the J segment 7 bases; nucleotides outside the gene matches: 6. The germline CDR1 and CDR2 sequences are LGHNA and YNFKEQ.

This clonotype was counted many times. CDR3 nucleotide sequence: TGTGCCAGCAGTTGGGACCGCCGCTCCTACAATGAGCAGTTCTTC. As protein: CASSWDRRSYNEQFF. V usage is TRBV6-2 or TRBV6-3 and J usage is TRBJ2-1; D possibly uses TRBD1 or TRBD2 (5 bases each). There are 15 residues in the CDR3. Looked up from germline, CDR1 is MNHEY and CDR2 is SVGEGT. V was trimmed by 4 bases and J by 0 bases, leaving 10 bases between them.

This clonotype has at least ten counts. The V gene is TRBV27, the J gene TRBJ1-4; maybe TRBD1 (5 bases). The CDR3 extends over 12 amino acids. Germline V gives CDR1 MNHEY, CDR2 SMNVEV (reference sequence). V lost 6 bases, J lost 8 bases, and 10 bases lay in between. The CDR3 coding sequence is TGTGCCAGCAGAGGGGCAGGGGAAAAACTGTTTTTT. Its translation: CASRGAGEKLFF.

In its sample, this clonotype was seen many times. CDR3 sequence (DNA): TGTGCCAGCCAAGCTTTTCCCTCCTACGAGCAGTACTTC. This sequence encodes CASQAFPSYEQYF. V and J are TRBV2 and TRBJ2-7, with unresolved D. The CDR3 sequence is 13 residues long. Germline CDR1 is SNHLY and CDR2 is FYNNEI. V shed 8 bases and J shed 0 bases, with 11 bases lying between them. Based on the CDR3 plus reference TRBV2 and TRBJ2-7, the full variable domain is EPEVTQTPSHQVTQMGQEVILRCVPISNHLYFYWYRQILGQKVEFLVSFYNNEISEKSEIFDDQFSVERPDGSNFTLKIRSTKLEDSAMYFCASQAFPSYEQYFGPGTRLTVT.

This clonotype occurred a few times. The chain is built from TRBV4-1 and TRBJ2-7; 9 bases line up with TRBD2. CDR3 length: 15 amino acids. Germline V gives CDR1 MGHRA, CDR2 YSYEKL. V was clipped by 4 bases and J by 5 bases; unmatched bases: 9. The CDR3 region is CASSRGTSRRDEQYF. In DNA form, the CDR3 reads TGCGCCAGCAGCCGGGGGACTAGCAGGAGAGACGAGCAGTACTTC.

This clonotype occurred a few times. This chain connects TRBV4-1 to TRBJ2-7; D is undetermined. The germline V and J ends were trimmed by 4 bases and 0 bases, with 19 bases remaining between them. CDR3 length equals 17 residues. The V gene's germline CDR1 is MGHRA and CDR2 YSYEKL. CDR3 amino acids: CASSLRGLDTASYEQYF. In DNA, the CDR3 is TGCGCCAGCAGCCTCCGTGGTCTCGACACCGCCTCCTACGAGCAGTACTTC.

This chain uses TRBV2 with TRBJ1-5; a weak D match, TRBD1 (6 bases). Trimming removed 4 bases at V and 1 base at J, with 8 bases between. Looked up from germline, CDR1 is SNHLY and CDR2 is FYNNEI. This CDR3 has 14 amino acids. CDR3 DNA: TGTGCCAGCAGTGCGGACAGAAGCAATCAGCCCCAGCATTTT. It yields the protein CASSADRSNQPQHF.

At least ten counts were recorded for this clonotype. The genes are TRBV20-1 and TRBJ1-2, with D maybe TRBD1 (6 bases). This CDR3 has 14 residues. Trimming removed 2 bases at V and 8 bases at J, with 18 bases between. Germline lookup yields CDR1 DFQATT and CDR2 SNEGSKA (reference sequence). DNA for the CDR3: TGCAGTGCTAGAATGGACAGCCAGATAGACGGCTACACCTTC. Amino acids: CSARMDSQIDGYTF.

There are many counts of this clonotype. The chain has TRBV28 and TRBJ2-3, with D perhaps matching TRBD1 (5 bases). The length of the CDR3 is 13 residues. Trimming cost V 6 bases and J 6 bases, with 13 bases left between them. Germline-derived CDR1 and CDR2 are MDHEN and SYDVKM. The CDR3 protein is CASSNSDTDTQYF. Written as DNA, the CDR3 is TGTGCCAGCAGCAATTCGGACACTGATACGCAGTATTTT.

This clonotype occurred many times. The chain uses TRBV20-1 and TRBJ2-5; 10 positions match TRBD2. Germline values: CDR1 DFQATT, CDR2 SNEGSKA (reference sequence). V lost 0 bases, J lost 3 bases, and 10 bases stayed unmatched. This CDR3 has 17 amino acids. CDR3: CSARDTELAGMKETQYF. CDR3 coding DNA: TGCAGTGCTAGAGATACAGAACTAGCGGGAATGAAAGAGACCCAGTACTTC.

The chain combines TRBV6-2 or TRBV6-3 with TRBJ2-2; TRBD2 agrees at 9 bases. V shed 4 bases, J shed 7 bases, and the junction held 10 bases outside the gene matches. Germline loops: CDR1 MNHEY, CDR2 SVGEGT. This CDR3 comprises 16 residues. The CDR3 nucleotides read TGTGCCAGCAGTTTGCTGGGGCTAGCGGGGAGCGGGGAGCTGTTTTTT. As protein: CASSLLGLAGSGELFF.

This clonotype was seen many times. This sequence joins TRBV20-1 and TRBJ2-4; D remains ambiguous. This CDR3 spans 16 amino acids. Trimming stripped 4 bases from V and 0 bases from J, with 16 bases between. CDR1 and CDR2 from the germline V gene are DFQATT and SNEGSKA (reference sequence). CDR3 amino acids: CSAIDGDSAAKNIQYF. The CDR3 DNA reads TGCAGTGCTATTGATGGAGACTCGGCAGCCAAAAACATTCAGTACTTC.

A word on this clonotype: A much larger clone sits a single nucleotide away, making a read error possible. The chain uses TRBV5-1 and TRBJ2-3; the D is unclear. There are 17 residues in the CDR3. Germline assignment: CDR1 SGHRS and CDR2 YFSETQ. Trimming removed 7 bases at V and 1 base at J, with 22 bases between. As DNA, the CDR3 is TGCGCCAGCTACCACGTGCCTGACAATTTTGGCACAGATACGCAGTATTTT. The encoded protein is CASYHVPDNFGTDTQYF.

This clonotype occurred many times. This CDR3 reads CSAPEGSGRGDEQFF. Written as DNA, the CDR3 is TGCAGTGCTCCGGAAGGGAGCGGGAGGGGGGATGAGCAGTTCTTC. The chain carries TRBV20-1 and TRBJ2-1; 10 bases match TRBD2. Germline assignment: CDR1 DFQATT and CDR2 SNEGSKA (reference sequence). CDR3 size: 15 residues. J lost 8 bases, V lost 5 bases, and 12 bases had no gene match.

Many counts were recorded for this clonotype. V and J are TRBV2 and TRBJ2-4; D is possibly TRBD1 or TRBD2 (6 bases each). This CDR3 contains 14 residues. Trimming left V 2 bases short and J 4 bases short, with 9 bases between. Looked up from germline, CDR1 is SNHLY and CDR2 is FYNNEI. The CDR3 coding sequence is TGTGCCAGCAGTGAATGGGGGGCGAAAAACATTCAGTACTTC. Translating it yields CASSEWGAKNIQYF.

Of note for this clonotype: Being one base from a much bigger clone, this may be a read error. The chain employs TRBV18 and TRBJ2-1; unclear D gene. The CDR3 spans 15 residues. The germline gives CDR1 KGHSH, CDR2 LQKENI. CDR3 nucleotides: TGTGCCAGCCCACCAGGACGGGTGGTTTACAATGAGCAGTTCTTC. This gives the protein CASPPGRVVYNEQFF.

This clonotype appeared a few times. The rearrangement links TRBV2 to TRBJ1-5, with D hard to call. The ends were cut back, 1 base at V and 8 bases at J, with 15 bases in the middle. The CDR3 covers 15 residues. Germline V gives CDR1 SNHLY, CDR2 FYNNEI. The CDR3 loop reads CASSEVLTGLEPQHF. The CDR3 bases are TGTGCCAGCAGTGAAGTTTTAACGGGATTGGAGCCCCAGCATTTT.

This clonotype was seen repeatedly, ten times or more. The chain joins TRBV14 to TRBJ2-3, with 10 bases aligning to TRBD2. CDR3 length equals 19 residues. The V segment lost 3 bases and the J segment 3 bases; nucleotides outside the gene matches: 15. Per germline, CDR1 SGHDN and CDR2 FVKESK. This chain's CDR3 is CASSHVGLAHQGWTDTQYF. CDR3 nucleotide sequence: TGTGCCAGCAGCCATGTGGGACTAGCGCATCAAGGTTGGACAGATACGCAGTATTTT.

This clonotype was found many times. This CDR3 reads CASSEAGRDTQYF. The CDR3, as DNA: TGTGCCAGCAGTGAGGCCGGGAGGGATACGCAGTATTTT. The genes are TRBV25-1 and TRBJ2-3; TRBD2 agrees at 7 bases. Germline lookup yields CDR1 MGHDK and CDR2 SYGVNS. This CDR3 has 13 amino acids. Trimming removed 3 bases from V and 6 bases from J; junction bases left unmatched: 3.

V and J are TRBV27 and TRBJ1-6; D uncertain. The germline CDR1 and CDR2 sequences are MNHEY and SMNVEV (reference sequence). The CDR3 totals 14 residues. Trimming stripped 3 bases from V and 14 bases from J, with 17 bases between. The CDR3 nucleotides are TGTGCCAGCAGTTTCCGGTTAGGGTCGGGAGCCCTCCACTTT. Protein: CASSFRLGSGALHF.

As to this clonotype: A much larger clonotype is one base distant, so this may be a read error. V gene TRBV5-6 combines with J gene TRBJ1-1; TRBD1 might be the D (5 bases). CDR1 and CDR2 from the germline V gene are SGHDT and YYEEEE. This CDR3 has 18 residues. The CDR3 loop is CASSPGWGRLWENPEAFF. The CDR3 DNA sequence: TGTGCCAGCAGCCCTGGGTGGGGCCGACTTTGGGAGAACCCTGAAGCTTTCTTT.

This clonotype appeared many times. This chain joins TRBV12-3 or TRBV12-4 and TRBJ1-5; D is ambiguous. The CDR3 is made up of 17 amino acids. V lost 4 bases and J 0 bases, leaving 16 bases between the germline ends. The CDR3 DNA reads as TGTGCCAGCAGTTGGGTAAGGCCGGGATCTAGCAATCAGCCCCAGCATTTT. It yields the protein CASSWVRPGSSNQPQHF.